What follows is one T cell receptor beta chain and its context. The sample is drawn from a study of blood T cell repertoires in COVID-19. On the study more broadly: T cells, B-cell-depleted T cells, or PBMCs supplied cDNA or gDNA.

Study processing details: Reference gene primer amplification yielded estimated nucleated cell counts. Libraries were prepared by immunoSEQ multiplex PCR; TCRdb keeps only in-frame clonotypes and omits some of them. Clonal size and the V and J genes are those of that table, whereas D and trimming came from the DNA. In the table there are fewer than 140,000 clones, less than 80% of which are singletons. This CDR3 contains 16 residues. In germline, CDR1 is MDHEN, CDR2 SYDVKM. The V end was cut by 3 bases, the J end by 0 bases, with 14 bases between. V gene TRBV28 combines with J gene TRBJ1-2; no clear D. The sequence came from a man older than 75 with COVID-19, enrolled during active disease. Sample: peripheral blood. This chain's CDR3 is CASSLGSEGSNYGYTF. Written as DNA, the CDR3 is TGTGCCAGCAGTTTGGGGTCGGAGGGCTCTAACTATGGCTACACCTTC.